Listed here are 2 T cell receptor beta chains from one sample, sequenced in a study of control samples from healthy donors and cancer patients. Only in-frame clones appear in the TCRdb table, and some are missing; sequencing was by immunoSEQ multiplex PCR. The table lists about 130,000 clones, approximately 94% of them singletons, with around 3.6% in the top ten. Input material: blood. Every receptor here comes from a young man in good health.

The chain carries TRBV5-1 and TRBJ2-3; 12 positions match TRBD2. V was pared by 3 bases and J by 4 bases, with 9 bases of the junction left unmatched. This CDR3 has 17 residues. Germline V lookup: CDR1 SGHRS, CDR2 YFSETQ. As DNA, the CDR3 is TGCGCCAGCAGCTCGTCCGCTAGCGGGGGGGCAGCAGATACGCAGTATTTT. Its protein is CASSSSASGGAADTQYF. Combining the CDR3 with reference TRBV5-1 and TRBJ2-3 gives the whole variable domain KAGVTQTPRYLIKTRGQQVTLSCSPISGHRSVSWYQQTPGQGLQFLFEYFSETQRNKGNFPGRFSGRQFSNSRSEMNVSTLELGDSALYLCASSSSASGGAADTQYFGPGTRLTVL.

V and J are TRBV5-1 and TRBJ1-2; TRBD1 agrees at 9 bases. The CDR3 sequence is 15 residues long. Looked up from germline, CDR1 is SGHRS and CDR2 is YFSETQ. V dropped 1 base and J dropped 6; count of bases not matched to a gene: 7. CDR3 DNA sequence: TGCGCCAGCAGCTTGTTGGGACAGGGTTTGAATGGCTACACCTTC. Residues: CASSLLGQGLNGYTF.